One and the same sample provided the 16 T cell receptor beta chains below, sequenced in a study of T cells after yellow fever vaccination (dated by TCRdb to between 2018 and 2021). The library relied on 5' RACE. The sample was run on an Illumina HiSeq 2500. The public reads were quality trimmed at Q25 with fastp and then assembled into clones with MiXCR by TCRdb, keeping productive beta chains. Under each unique CDR3 protein, matching rows form one entry showing the most common genes and DNA. This sample lists hundreds of thousands of distinct CDR3 sequences; about 6.2% were detected once. About 15% of the sample rests with the top ten. The treatment or condition tag for this specimen amounts to: live attenuated yellow fever vaccine strain. Sample: PBMCs, taken 5 days after the yellow fever booster vaccination. These receptors originate from a man younger than 40 who received the YFV17D yellow fever vaccine.

This clonotype was counted many times. The chain joins TRBV20-1 to TRBJ2-5; D gene ambiguous. Trimming removed 5 bases at V and 1 base at J, with 11 bases between. Germline CDR1 reads DFQATT; CDR2 reads SNEGSKA (reference sequence). The length of the CDR3 is 13 residues. This CDR3 reads CSAVRAGQETQYF. CDR3 sequence (DNA): TGCAGTGCTGTCCGGGCCGGCCAAGAGACCCAGTACTTC.

The sample holds a few counts of this clonotype. V is TRBV11-1 and J is TRBJ2-1; 14 bases agree with TRBD2. The CDR3 sequence is 19 residues long. V shed 4 bases and J 0 bases; nucleotides not matched to a gene: 8. The germline CDR1 and CDR2 sequences are SGHAT and FQDESV (reference sequence). The CDR3, as DNA: TGTGCCAGCAGCTCCCGACTAGCGGGAGGGGGGAGCTCCTACAATGAGCAGTTCTTC. This sequence encodes CASSSRLAGGGSSYNEQFF.

The chain combines TRBV4-3 with TRBJ2-7, with a possible D match to TRBD2 (5 bases). Looked up from germline, CDR1 is LGHNA and CDR2 is YSLEER. Trimming removed 1 base from V and 12 bases from J, with 22 bases in between. The CDR3 runs 15 residues. Written as DNA, the CDR3 is TGCGCCAGCAGCCAAGTCAACGCTGGGCGCCCCGGACTGTACTTC. As protein: CASSQVNAGRPGLYF.

This clonotype occurred a few times. J is TRBJ1-1 and V is TRBV29-1; D remains ambiguous. The CDR3 is 13 residues long. V gave up 2 bases and J gave up 0 bases, with 7 bases separating them. Germline V gives CDR1 SQVTM, CDR2 ANQGSEA. The CDR3 sequence is CSVEYILNTEAFF. The CDR3 DNA sequence: TGCAGCGTTGAATATATTTTGAACACTGAAGCTTTCTTT.

The genes are TRBV7-2 and TRBJ2-7; weak D call: TRBD1 (6 bases). Trimming shortened V by 2 bases and J by 6 bases, and 20 bases separated the two germline ends. This CDR3 is 16 amino acids long. Germline V CDR1 and CDR2: SGHTA, FQGNSA. CDR3 in amino acids: CASSLHPGTPSIEQYF. The CDR3 DNA sequence: TGTGCCAGCAGCTTACACCCCGGGACACCGAGTATCGAGCAGTACTTC.

The rearrangement uses TRBV11-2 and TRBJ1-2; D uncertain. Germline CDR1 is SGHAT and CDR2 is FQNNGV. V lost 4 bases, J lost 7 bases, and 7 bases lay in between. This CDR3 is 11 amino acids long. This CDR3 reads CASSSVAGYTF. The DNA of the CDR3 is TGTGCCAGCAGCTCCGTTGCTGGCTACACCTTC.

This clonotype was seen only a few times. With a much larger clone just one base away, this may be a read error. This rearrangement joins TRBV5-1 to TRBJ2-2; unclear D gene. With 0 bases removed from V and 1 base from J, the gap between germline ends came to 4 bases. CDR1 SGHRS and CDR2 YFSETQ come from the germline V gene. The CDR3 runs to 14 residues. Written as DNA, the CDR3 is TGCGCCAGCAGCTTGGAACAGAACACCGGGGAGCTGTTTTTT. As protein: CASSLEQNTGELFF.

This clonotype was seen only a few times. The rearrangement joins TRBV18 to TRBJ2-7, with D perhaps matching TRBD2 (5 bases). Germline V gene lookup returns CDR1 KGHSH and CDR2 LQKENI. The germline V and J ends were trimmed by 2 bases and 0 bases, with 8 bases remaining between them. The CDR3 extends over 14 amino acids. CDR3 amino acids: CASSPTADSYEQYF. The CDR3 coding sequence is TGTGCCAGCTCACCAACAGCGGACTCCTACGAGCAGTACTTC.

The chain couples TRBV12-3 or TRBV12-4 to TRBJ2-1; 9 nucleotides agree with TRBD2. There are 14 residues in the CDR3. V shed 7 bases and J 9 bases; nucleotides not matched to a gene: 10. The CDR3 loop is CASTLGGRASEQFF. CDR3 nucleotide sequence: TGTGCCAGCACCCTGGGCGGGAGGGCCAGTGAGCAGTTCTTC.

The V gene is TRBV25-1, the J gene TRBJ2-1; 7 bases match TRBD2. Germline V gene sequence: CDR1 MGHDK, CDR2 SYGVNS. The CDR3 is made up of 16 amino acids. Trimming removed 6 bases from V and 1 base from J; junction bases left unmatched: 9. The CDR3 loop reads CASSPEGAGSYNEQFF. DNA of the CDR3: TGTGCCAGCAGCCCAGAGGGAGCGGGGTCCTACAATGAGCAGTTCTTC.

Only a few counts were recorded for this clonotype. The V call is TRBV6-1, the J call TRBJ2-7; either TRBD1 or TRBD2 may fit D (5 bases each). This CDR3 contains 15 residues. V was cut by 6 bases and J by 3 bases, with 18 bases left in between. In germline, CDR1 is MNHNS, CDR2 SASEGT. CDR3 sequence (DNA): TGTGCCAGCAGAACCGGGGCGTTAAGTAACTACGAGCAGTACTTC. As protein: CASRTGALSNYEQYF.

The V and J genes are TRBV29-1 and TRBJ2-1; either TRBD1 or TRBD2 may supply D (5 bases each). Between the trimmed V and J ends, which lost 3 bases and 3 bases, there was a span of 12 bases. Germline lookup yields CDR1 SQVTM and CDR2 ANQGSEA. There are 14 residues in the CDR3. CDR3 region: CSVEGPPGYNEQFF. CDR3 DNA sequence: TGCAGCGTTGAGGGACCCCCGGGCTACAATGAGCAGTTCTTC.

J is TRBJ1-1 and V is TRBV29-1; D gene ambiguous. Trimming removed 5 bases at V and 5 bases at J, with 9 bases between. Germline V gene sequence: CDR1 SQVTM, CDR2 ANQGSEA. The CDR3 totals 11 residues. CDR3 protein: CSVWTGTEAFF. The CDR3 nucleotides are TGCAGCGTTTGGACCGGGACTGAAGCTTTCTTT.

This clonotype was seen ten or more times. This chain uses TRBV7-2 with TRBJ2-3; D is perhaps TRBD2 (6 bases). This CDR3 region has 13 residues. Trimming left V 8 bases short and J 3 bases short, with 12 bases between. Germline loops: CDR1 SGHTA, CDR2 FQGNSA. Here the CDR3 reads CASGTGATDTQYF. CDR3 coding DNA: TGTGCCAGCGGTACGGGAGCAACAGATACGCAGTATTTT.

This clonotype was found many times. The rearrangement joins TRBV7-8 to TRBJ2-7, with TRBD2 matching 12 bases. Germline values: CDR1 SGHVS, CDR2 FQNEAQ. There are 19 residues in the CDR3. The ends lost 7 bases at V and 1 base at J; junction bases unmatched: 17. The CDR3 bases are TGTGCCAGCACCCCTGAGGCTAGCGGGAGGGCCGGTGGGTCCTACGAGCAGTACTTC. As protein: CASTPEASGRAGGSYEQYF.

Many counts were recorded for this clonotype. The chain uses TRBV7-8 and TRBJ2-5; possible D gene TRBD2, 6 bases. The germline CDR1 and CDR2 sequences are SGHVS and FQNEAQ. The CDR3 has 15 amino acids. Trimming shortened V by 7 bases and J by 5 bases, and 20 bases separated the two germline ends. CDR3 loop: CASTLWGVLEETQYF. DNA of the CDR3: TGTGCCAGCACCCTTTGGGGGGTGCTTGAGGAGACCCAGTACTTC.